The next 32 T cell receptor beta chains were all read from a single sample in a study of T cell changes during pregnancy in multiple sclerosis. Profiled with immunoSEQ multiplex PCR; TCRdb holds only in-frame clones, not every one. The sample records about 77,000 clones, around 89% being singletons. The source material was peripheral blood, sampled before pregnancy. The receptors shown here come from a female donor with multiple sclerosis, enrolled in a pregnancy study.

A remark on this clone: Distinct nucleotide sequences in the sample also encode this CDR3. The gene calls are TRBV7-3 and TRBJ1-2, with 7 bases aligning to TRBD1. Germline V gives CDR1 SGHTA, CDR2 FQGTGA. There are 13 residues in the CDR3. V shed 5 bases and J 3 bases; nucleotides not matched to a gene: 3. The CDR3 loop is CASSLGQDYGYTF. The CDR3 DNA follows: TGTGCCAGCAGCCTCGGACAGGACTATGGCTACACCTTC. Looking up the rest from reference TRBV7-3 and TRBJ1-2 gives the full variable domain: GAGVSQTPSNKVTEKGKYVELRCDPISGHTALYWYRQSLGQGPEFLIYFQGTGAADDSGLPNDRFFAVRPEGSVSTLKIQRTERGDSAVYLCASSLGQDYGYTFGSGTRLTVV.

V gene TRBV6-6 combines with J gene TRBJ2-5; D unclear. In germline, CDR1 is MNHNY, CDR2 SVGAGI (reference sequence). There are 11 residues in the CDR3. Trimming cost V 8 bases and J 6 bases, with 10 bases left between them. The CDR3: CASCAAQTQYF. The CDR3 coding sequence is TGTGCCAGCTGTGCGGCGCAGACCCAGTACTTC.

V and J are TRBV30 and TRBJ1-3; D remains unclear. Between the trimmed V and J ends, which lost 6 bases and 2 bases, there was a span of 11 bases. The CDR3 extends over 13 amino acids. Germline CDR1 and CDR2: GTSNPN and SVGIG (reference sequence). CDR3 in DNA: TGTGCCTGTCCCCGGAGGACTGGAAACACCATATATTTT. Its translation is CACPRRTGNTIYF.

The chain couples TRBV19 to TRBJ2-1; 10 bases agree with TRBD2. The length of the CDR3 is 16 residues. After removal of 1 base from V and 4 bases from J, the junction contained 4 bases not matched to a gene. Germline assignment: CDR1 LNHDA and CDR2 SQIVND (reference sequence). CDR3 in DNA: TGTGCCAGTAGTATAGTGGCTAGCGGGGGTTACAATGAGCAGTTCTTC. Protein product: CASSIVASGGYNEQFF.

This clone was detected many times. The rearrangement uses TRBV18 and TRBJ1-6; 8 bases are a match to TRBD1. The CDR3 covers 16 residues. The trim removed 2 bases at V and 10 bases at J, leaving 10 bases unmatched. CDR1 KGHSH and CDR2 LQKENI come from the germline V gene. The DNA for the CDR3 is TGTGCCAGCTCACCATTACCGACAGGGGACGGCTCACCCCTCCACTTT. Protein product: CASSPLPTGDGSPLHF.

J is TRBJ2-2 and V is TRBV6-5; 7 positions match TRBD1. V gave up 6 bases and J gave up 4 bases; unmatched junction bases: 8. CDR1 and CDR2 (germline): MNHEY, SVGAGI. The CDR3 sequence is 15 residues long. This chain's CDR3 is CASRRQGSGTGELFF. DNA of the CDR3: TGTGCCAGCAGGAGACAGGGCAGTGGCACCGGGGAGCTGTTTTTT.

This clone was detected once. In DNA form, the CDR3 reads TGTGCCAGCAGCGTAGCCCGAGATACCTATGGCTACACCTTC. This sequence encodes CASSVARDTYGYTF. This chain links TRBV9 with TRBJ1-2; D ambiguous. CDR3 length: 14 residues. Germline CDR1 is SGDLS and CDR2 is YYNGEE. V lost 0 bases and J lost 4, with 10 bases in between.

This clone is a singleton in its sample. V gene TRBV5-4 combines with J gene TRBJ1-1; 8 nucleotides match TRBD1. Germline lookup yields CDR1 SGHNT and CDR2 YYREEE (reference sequence). Trimming at V came to 3 bases and at J to 5 bases, leaving 6 bases not matched to a gene. The CDR3 has 14 residues. This CDR3 reads CASSSTGGGTEAFF. Written as DNA, the CDR3 is TGTGCCAGCAGCTCAACAGGGGGGGGTACTGAAGCTTTCTTT.

The chain uses TRBV15 and TRBJ2-5; 8 bases match TRBD2. V was pared by 5 bases and J by 2 bases, with 1 base of the junction left unmatched. Germline-derived CDR1 and CDR2 are LNHNV and YYDKDF (reference sequence). The CDR3 has 13 amino acids. The CDR3 is CATSPGGQETQYF. The CDR3 DNA sequence: TGTGCCACCAGCCCGGGGGGGCAAGAGACCCAGTACTTC.

The DNA for the CDR3 is TGTGCCAGCAGCTCGACACGCTACAATGAGCAGTTCTTC. Translating it yields CASSSTRYNEQFF. V usage is TRBV7-9 and J usage is TRBJ2-1; D unclear. The CDR3 has 13 amino acids. The germline gives CDR1 SEHNR, CDR2 FQNEAQ (reference sequence). V lost 4 bases to trimming and J lost 3 bases, with 7 bases between them.

This chain links TRBV6-5 with TRBJ1-2; 7 positions match TRBD1. The CDR3 spans 14 residues. The V segment lost 5 bases and the J segment 7 bases; nucleotides outside the gene matches: 10. Per the germline V gene, CDR1 is MNHEY and CDR2 is SVGAGI. For the CDR3, the DNA is TGTGCCAGCAGTATCCGGGACAGACAGGGTGGCTACACCTTC. Its protein product is CASSIRDRQGGYTF.

This chain links TRBV19 with TRBJ1-2; TRBD1 matches at 8 bases. There are 14 residues in the CDR3. Germline CDR1 is LNHDA and CDR2 is SQIVND (reference sequence). V shed 5 bases, J shed 8 bases, and the junction held 10 bases outside the gene matches. CDR3 sequence reads: CASSSPDRAGGYTF. CDR3 coding DNA: TGTGCCAGTAGTTCGCCGGACAGGGCTGGGGGCTACACCTTC. Using reference TRBV19 and TRBJ1-2 for the parts outside the CDR3, the full variable domain is DGGITQSPKYLFRKEGQNVTLSCEQNLNHDAMYWYRQDPGQGLRLIYYSQIVNDFQKGDIAEGYSVSREKKESFPLTVTSAQKNPTAFYLCASSSPDRAGGYTFGSGTRLTVV.

The V and J genes are TRBV11-1 and TRBJ2-1, with D uncertain. The CDR3 contains 13 residues. Trimming took 0 bases from V and 6 from J, leaving 6 bases between them. The germline V gene has CDR1 SGHAT and CDR2 FQDESV (reference sequence). This CDR3 reads CASSLASSNEQFF. Written as DNA, the CDR3 is TGTGCCAGCAGCTTAGCGTCCAGCAATGAGCAGTTCTTC.

This clone was counted a single time. The rearrangement joins TRBV7-9 to TRBJ1-1; no reliable D call. Germline lookup yields CDR1 SEHNR and CDR2 FQNEAQ (reference sequence). This CDR3 has 14 amino acids. V was trimmed by 3 bases and J by 7 bases, leaving 15 bases between them. Here the CDR3 DNA reads TGTGCCAGCAGCTTTCCACTCCCCGCTTATGAAGCTTTCTTT. Its translation is CASSFPLPAYEAFF.

This clone was observed once. The CDR3 DNA sequence: TGTGCCAGTAGTAGGGCACCCGGGGGGCCTTATAGCAATCAGCCCCAGCATTTT. Residues: CASSRAPGGPYSNQPQHF. The rearrangement uses TRBV19 and TRBJ1-5; tentatively, D is TRBD1 (6 bases). The CDR3 has 18 amino acids. With 4 bases removed from V and 0 bases from J, the gap between germline ends came to 19 bases. Germline V gene lookup returns CDR1 LNHDA and CDR2 SQIVND (reference sequence).

The rearrangement uses TRBV19 and TRBJ2-1; D gene unclear. Germline loops: CDR1 LNHDA, CDR2 SQIVND (reference sequence). V was pared by 6 bases and J by 2 bases, with 11 bases between. The CDR3 runs to 14 residues. The CDR3 DNA reads as TGTGCCAGTAGAAGCCTCTCGACCTACAATGAGCAGTTCTTC. It is translated as CASRSLSTYNEQFF.

The V and J genes are TRBV29-1 and TRBJ1-1; perhaps TRBD1 as D (6 bases). The CDR3 extends over 15 amino acids. Germline V gene sequence: CDR1 SQVTM, CDR2 ANQGSEA. Trimming cost V 5 bases and J 0 bases, with 16 bases left between them. The CDR3 loop reads CSVRGGWGMNTEAFF. The DNA of the CDR3 is TGCAGCGTTAGGGGGGGCTGGGGAATGAACACTGAAGCTTTCTTT. Looking up the rest from reference TRBV29-1 and TRBJ1-1 gives the full variable domain: SAVISQKPSRDICQRGTSLTIQCQVDSQVTMMFWYRQQPGQSLTLIATANQGSEATYESGFVIDKFPISRPNLTFSTLTVSNMSPEDSSIYLCSVRGGWGMNTEAFFGQGTRLTVV.

For this clone: Other DNA sequences within the sample encode an identical CDR3. The V gene is TRBV7-3, the J gene TRBJ1-1; D ambiguous. Germline CDR1 reads SGHTA; CDR2 reads FQGTGA. Trimming took 3 bases from V and 0 from J, leaving 5 bases between them. The CDR3 is made up of 13 amino acids. The CDR3 DNA follows: TGTGCCAGCAGCTTGCGGATGAACACTGAAGCTTTCTTT. It translates to CASSLRMNTEAFF.

By sample fraction, this clone is medium-sized. The V call is TRBV7-2, the J call TRBJ2-5, with 8 bases that match TRBD2. V lost 0 bases to trimming and J lost 1 base; unmatched junction nucleotides: 7. Germline values: CDR1 SGHTA, CDR2 FQGNSA. The CDR3 is 17 amino acids. The CDR3 is CASSLARLAGLQETQYF. The CDR3 nucleotides are TGTGCCAGCAGCTTAGCGCGGCTAGCGGGCCTCCAAGAGACCCAGTACTTC.

This rearrangement joins TRBV27 to TRBJ1-2; the match to TRBD1 covers 8 bases. The CDR3 spans 13 residues. The V and J ends lost 6 bases and 7 bases, in that order; junction bases with no gene match: 7. The V gene's germline CDR1 is MNHEY and CDR2 SMNVEV (reference sequence). The CDR3 nucleotides read TGTGCCAGCAGAACGGACAGGGTATCTGGCTACACCTTC. Translation: CASRTDRVSGYTF.

This clone was seen once. V gene TRBV12-5 combines with J gene TRBJ1-2; the match to TRBD1 covers 8 bases. J was trimmed by 5 bases and V by 2 bases; bases with no gene match: 7. Germline assignment: CDR1 LGHNT and CDR2 FRNRAP. The CDR3 sequence is 15 residues long. The CDR3 DNA follows: TGTGCTAGTGGTTTGATAACAGGGGGAAGTTATGGCTACACCTTC. This gives the protein CASGLITGGSYGYTF.

The gene calls are TRBV10-2 and TRBJ2-3; TRBD2 aligns across 9 bases. Germline assignment: CDR1 WSHSY and CDR2 SAAADI. V lost 8 bases to trimming and J lost 5 bases; unmatched junction nucleotides: 14. The CDR3 consists of 16 residues. The CDR3 bases are TGCGCCAGCCACACACGACAGCGGGGGGTCCTAGATACGCAGTATTTT. It encodes CASHTRQRGVLDTQYF.

V and J are TRBV4-1 and TRBJ1-6, with TRBD1 as a possible D gene (6 bases). The CDR3 covers 17 residues. Germline CDR1 reads MGHRA; CDR2 reads YSYEKL. Between the trimmed V and J ends, which lost 1 base and 2 bases, there was a span of 12 bases. The CDR3 region is CASSQAQGVTYNSPLHF. The CDR3 DNA sequence: TGCGCCAGCAGCCAAGCACAGGGAGTAACCTATAATTCACCCCTCCACTTT.

This clone came up a few times. The V gene is TRBV6-5, the J gene TRBJ1-5; D remains unclear. This CDR3 is built from 14 residues. V lost 6 bases and J 0 bases, leaving 9 bases between the germline ends. In germline, CDR1 is MNHEY, CDR2 SVGAGI. CDR3 nucleotide sequence: TGTGCCAGCAGCGACGGGTATAGCAATCAGCCCCAGCATTTT. It encodes CASSDGYSNQPQHF.

This clone was recorded a few times. The chain has TRBV6-1 and TRBJ2-3; weak D call: TRBD2 (6 bases). In germline, CDR1 is MNHNS, CDR2 SASEGT. V lost 8 bases to trimming and J lost 5 bases, with 20 bases between them. The CDR3 has 15 residues. This CDR3 reads CASVLLGGGKDTQYF. The CDR3, as DNA: TGTGCCAGCGTTTTACTCGGGGGTGGAAAAGATACGCAGTATTTT.

The chain uses TRBV9 and TRBJ2-5, with TRBD2 matching 9 bases. Per the germline V gene, CDR1 is SGDLS and CDR2 is YYNGEE. V was clipped by 0 bases and J by 5 bases; unmatched bases: 8. The CDR3 is 16 residues long. The CDR3 DNA is TGTGCCAGCAGCGTAGGGCGGGGGGGCGACGCGGAGACCCAGTACTTC. It specifies CASSVGRGGDAETQYF.

The chain joins TRBV9 to TRBJ2-2, with D perhaps TRBD2 (7 bases). The V gene's germline CDR1 is SGDLS and CDR2 YYNGEE. CDR3 length equals 16 residues. The V gene lost 3 bases and the J gene lost 3 bases, with 15 bases spanning the gap. The CDR3 coding sequence is TGTGCCAGCAGCGGGGCCGGGGGGCCCGACACCGGGGAGCTGTTTTTT. It encodes CASSGAGGPDTGELFF.

This chain connects TRBV29-1 to TRBJ2-3, with a tentative D call TRBD2 (6 bases). This CDR3 comprises 14 residues. The germline V and J ends were trimmed by 7 bases and 2 bases, with 16 bases remaining between them. Germline loops: CDR1 SQVTM, CDR2 ANQGSEA. CDR3 sequence (DNA): TGCAGCGCCGGGGGTTCGACGGACACAGATACGCAGTATTTT. Its translation is CSAGGSTDTDTQYF.

This chain links TRBV11-2 with TRBJ2-5; a weak D match, TRBD2 (7 bases). Germline values: CDR1 SGHAT, CDR2 FQNNGV. V was cut by 3 bases and J by 4 bases, with 15 bases left in between. The CDR3 is 15 residues long. CDR3 sequence reads: CASSLGPGGGETQYF. As DNA, the CDR3 is TGTGCCAGCAGCTTGGGTCCGGGGGGCGGAGAGACCCAGTACTTC.

V is TRBV7-2 and J is TRBJ1-1; 8 bases map to TRBD1. CDR1 SGHTA and CDR2 FQGNSA come from the germline V gene. The V segment lost 0 bases and the J segment 6 bases; nucleotides outside the gene matches: 15. This CDR3 has 18 amino acids. This chain's CDR3 is CASSLAPGGNWGYPEAFF. The CDR3 coding sequence is TGTGCCAGCAGCTTAGCGCCAGGGGGCAACTGGGGCTACCCTGAAGCTTTCTTT.

This chain joins TRBV4-1 and TRBJ2-5; D may be TRBD2 (6 bases). V lost 4 bases, J lost 4 bases, and 10 bases lay in between. This CDR3 has 13 amino acids. The germline V gene has CDR1 MGHRA and CDR2 YSYEKL. The CDR3 region has the DNA TGCGCCAGCAGCCCGCCGGAGGGAGAGACCCAGTACTTC. This gives the protein CASSPPEGETQYF.

Notes on this clone: Additional DNA sequences in this sample encode the identical CDR3. CDR3 sequence reads: CASSGSGYGYTF. In DNA, the CDR3 is TGCGCCAGCAGTGGCTCAGGGTATGGCTACACCTTC. The chain is built from TRBV4-1 and TRBJ1-2; D might be TRBD1 (5 bases). The CDR3 runs 12 residues. From germline, CDR1 is MGHRA and CDR2 YSYEKL. Between the trimmed V and J ends, which lost 6 bases and 5 bases, there was a span of 10 bases.